One and the same sample provided the 15 T cell receptor beta chains below, sequenced in a study of blood T cell repertoires in COVID-19. Repertoires were generated with immunoSEQ multiplex PCR, while TCRdb's copy carries only in-frame clones and drops some. The sample records hundreds of thousands of clones, approximately 84% being singletons. Sequencing was performed on PBMCs or T cells enriched from blood (not recorded which). The receptors shown here come from a woman aged 25 to 39 who had recovered from COVID-19.

The chain recombines TRBV10-3 with TRBJ2-3; D perhaps matches TRBD1 (5 bases). CDR3 length: 15 residues. V lost 4 bases and J lost 0, with 11 bases in between. Germline values: CDR1 ENHRY, CDR2 SYGVKD. CDR3 nucleotide sequence: TGTGCCATCAGTGGGATGGACACTAGCACAGATACGCAGTATTTT. It encodes CAISGMDTSTDTQYF.

The rearrangement uses TRBV7-9 and TRBJ2-7; D is perhaps TRBD1 (6 bases). This CDR3 contains 15 residues. Trimming left V 2 bases short and J 0 bases short, with 11 bases between. Germline V CDR1 and CDR2: SEHNR, FQNEAQ (reference sequence). CDR3 in amino acids: CASSLPGTSSYEQYF. The CDR3 DNA sequence: TGTGCCAGCAGCTTACCAGGGACAAGCTCCTACGAGCAGTACTTC.

The genes are TRBV19 and TRBJ1-3; D unresolved. The CDR3 spans 15 residues. Germline CDR1 reads LNHDA; CDR2 reads SQIVND (reference sequence). V lost 5 bases, J lost 2 bases, and 13 bases lay in between. The chain's CDR3 is CASSPTVMAGNTIYF. Here the CDR3 DNA reads TGTGCCAGTAGTCCTACGGTTATGGCTGGAAACACCATATATTTT.

V usage is TRBV2 and J usage is TRBJ1-4; possible D gene TRBD1, 5 bases. Germline CDR1 SNHLY, CDR2 FYNNEI. V was trimmed by 8 bases and J by 6 bases, leaving 13 bases between them. The CDR3 loop spans 13 amino acids. The CDR3 loop reads CASSRAPYEKLFF. Here the CDR3 DNA reads TGTGCCAGCTCCAGGGCCCCTTATGAAAAACTGTTTTTT.

The chain joins TRBV10-3 to TRBJ1-1, with a tentative D call TRBD1 (5 bases). Trimming cost V 7 bases and J 4 bases, with 19 bases left between them. Germline V gene data show CDR1 as ENHRY and CDR2 as SYGVKD. This CDR3 comprises 15 residues. The CDR3 protein is CAITGAMGGGTEAFF. CDR3 coding DNA: TGTGCCATCACTGGTGCCATGGGGGGAGGCACTGAAGCTTTCTTT.

The chain couples TRBV6-5 to TRBJ1-2, with D possibly being TRBD1 (5 bases). This CDR3 contains 13 residues. Per germline, CDR1 MNHEY and CDR2 SVGAGI. Between the trimmed V and J ends, which lost 5 bases and 4 bases, there was a span of 11 bases. The CDR3 region is CASSLDSSYGYTF. CDR3 DNA sequence: TGTGCCAGCAGTCTCGACAGCTCCTATGGCTACACCTTC.

A single count supports this clone. V gene TRBV30 combines with J gene TRBJ2-5, with D perhaps TRBD2 (5 bases). Trimming removed 3 bases from V and 5 bases from J, with 19 bases in between. Looked up from germline, CDR1 is GTSNPN and CDR2 is SVGIG (reference sequence). The CDR3 is 15 residues long. The CDR3 loop reads CAWSPPGTRGETQYF. For the CDR3, the DNA is TGTGCCTGGAGCCCGCCGGGTACTAGAGGGGAGACCCAGTACTTC. Combining the CDR3 with reference TRBV30 and TRBJ2-5 gives the whole variable domain SQTIHQWPATLVQPVGSPLSLECTVEGTSNPNLYWYRQAAGRGLQLLFYSVGIGQISSEVPQNLSASRPQDRQFILSSKKLLLSDSGFYLCAWSPPGTRGETQYFGPGTRLLVL.

This rearrangement joins TRBV4-3 to TRBJ1-3; the D is unclear. The length of the CDR3 is 13 residues. V lost 0 bases, J lost 7 bases, and 7 bases lay in between. Germline loops: CDR1 LGHNA, CDR2 YSLEER. DNA of the CDR3: TGCGCCAGCAGCCAAGATCCGAGGAACACCATATATTTT. It codes for CASSQDPRNTIYF.

A single count supports this clone. The V call is TRBV19, the J call TRBJ1-4; 7 nucleotides match TRBD1. In germline, CDR1 is LNHDA, CDR2 SQIVND (reference sequence). With 4 bases clipped from V and 5 bases from J, the junction kept 7 bases outside the gene matches. There are 15 residues in the CDR3. As DNA, the CDR3 is TGTGCCAGTAGTACCAGGACAGGCCGGAATGAAAAACTGTTTTTT. Amino acids: CASSTRTGRNEKLFF.

V gene TRBV28 combines with J gene TRBJ1-1, with D tentatively TRBD1 (5 bases). The CDR3 spans 15 residues. Trimming took 6 bases from V and 1 from J, leaving 15 bases between them. Per the germline V gene, CDR1 is MDHEN and CDR2 is SYDVKM. CDR3 sequence: CASRDPGVGNTEAFF. The CDR3 nucleotides are TGTGCCAGCAGGGACCCGGGGGTTGGGAACACTGAAGCTTTCTTT.

This clone came up a few times. The rearrangement joins TRBV28 to TRBJ2-7; possibly TRBD2 for D (5 bases). The CDR3 contains 13 residues. Trimming left V 2 bases short and J 5 bases short, with 10 bases between. The germline gives CDR1 MDHEN, CDR2 SYDVKM. CDR3 coding DNA: TGTGCCAGCAGTTTAGAGGGAACCCACGAGCAGTACTTC. As protein: CASSLEGTHEQYF.

The chain's CDR3 is CASSQRGQTNYGYTF. DNA of the CDR3: TGCGCCAGCAGCCAGAGGGGACAAACTAACTATGGCTACACCTTC. The chain recombines TRBV4-1 with TRBJ1-2, with a tentative D call TRBD1 (6 bases). Germline V CDR1 and CDR2: MGHRA, YSYEKL. The CDR3 is made up of 15 amino acids. Trimming left V 3 bases short and J 0 bases short, with 11 bases between.

In its sample, this clone was seen once. The chain couples TRBV7-6 to TRBJ1-4; D not resolved. The CDR3 covers 13 residues. Germline lookup yields CDR1 SGHVS and CDR2 FNYEAQ. V lost 9 bases and J lost 0, with 8 bases in between. CDR3 nucleotide sequence: TGTGCCAGGAGGATAGCAACTAATGAAAAACTGTTTTTT. Translated: CARRIATNEKLFF. Combining the CDR3 with reference TRBV7-6 and TRBJ1-4 gives the whole variable domain GAGVSQSPRYKVTKRGQDVALRCDPISGHVSLYWYRQALGQGPEFLTYFNYEAQQDKSGLPNDRFSAERPEGSISTLTIQRTEQRDSAMYRCARRIATNEKLFFGSGTQLSVL.

This sequence joins TRBV3-1 (or the pseudogene TRBV3-2) and TRBJ2-3, with 12 nucleotides matching TRBD2. Germline CDR1 LGHDT, CDR2 YNNKEL (reference sequence). After removal of 4 bases from V and 4 bases from J, the junction contained 9 bases not matched to a gene. CDR3 length: 17 amino acids. For the CDR3, the DNA is TGTGCCAGCAGCCTAAGGGGCCTAGCGGGGGGGCCAGATACGCAGTATTTT. Residues: CASSLRGLAGGPDTQYF.

V is TRBV29-1 and J is TRBJ1-2; 7 nucleotides agree with TRBD1. V lost 5 bases, J lost 0 bases, and 6 bases stayed unmatched. This CDR3 is built from 14 residues. CDR1 SQVTM and CDR2 ANQGSEA come from the germline V gene. CDR3 nucleotides: TGCAGCGTTCTGACAGGGAACACTAACTATGGCTACACCTTC. Translated, it gives CSVLTGNTNYGYTF.